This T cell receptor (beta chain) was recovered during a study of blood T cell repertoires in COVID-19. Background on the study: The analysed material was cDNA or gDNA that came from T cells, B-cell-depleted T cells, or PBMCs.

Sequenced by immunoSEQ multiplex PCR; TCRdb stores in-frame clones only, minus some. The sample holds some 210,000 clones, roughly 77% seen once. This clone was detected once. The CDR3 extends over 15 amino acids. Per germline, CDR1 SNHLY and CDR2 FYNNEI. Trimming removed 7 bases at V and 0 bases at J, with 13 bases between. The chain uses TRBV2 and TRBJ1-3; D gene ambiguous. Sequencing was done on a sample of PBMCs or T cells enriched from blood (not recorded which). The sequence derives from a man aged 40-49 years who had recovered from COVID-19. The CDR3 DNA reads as TGTGCCAGCATATGGCAGGTTGGCTCTGGAAACACCATATATTTT. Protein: CASIWQVGSGNTIYF.